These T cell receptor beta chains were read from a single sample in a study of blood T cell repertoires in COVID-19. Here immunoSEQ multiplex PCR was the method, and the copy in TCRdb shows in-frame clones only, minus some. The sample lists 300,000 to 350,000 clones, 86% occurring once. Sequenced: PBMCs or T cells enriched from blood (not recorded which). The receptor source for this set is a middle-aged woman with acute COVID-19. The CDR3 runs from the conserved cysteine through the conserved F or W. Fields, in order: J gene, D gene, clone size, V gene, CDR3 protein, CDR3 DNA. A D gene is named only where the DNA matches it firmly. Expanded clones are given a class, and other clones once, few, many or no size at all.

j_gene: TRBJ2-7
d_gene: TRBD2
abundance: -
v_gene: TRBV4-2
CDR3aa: CASSPSSSAGGSYEQYF
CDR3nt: TGTGCCAGCAGCCCCTCAAGCTCAGCGGGGGGATCCTACGAGCAGTACTTC

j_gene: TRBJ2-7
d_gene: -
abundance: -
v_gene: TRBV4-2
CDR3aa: CASSQDRGPDEQYF
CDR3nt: TGTGCCAGCAGCCAAGACAGGGGACCTGACGAGCAGTACTTC

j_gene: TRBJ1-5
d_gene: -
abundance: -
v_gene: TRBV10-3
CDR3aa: CAISESTQDNQPQHF
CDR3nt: TGTGCCATCAGTGAGTCGACACAGGACAATCAGCCCCAGCATTTT

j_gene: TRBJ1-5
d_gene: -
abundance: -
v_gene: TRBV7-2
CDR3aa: CASSSRQFPQHF
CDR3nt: TGTGCCAGCAGCTCCAGACAGTTTCCCCAGCATTTT

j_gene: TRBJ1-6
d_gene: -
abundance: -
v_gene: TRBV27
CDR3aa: CASSPPRTDYNSPLHF
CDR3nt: TGTGCCAGCAGCCCCCCTAGGACAGATTATAATTCACCCCTCCACTTT

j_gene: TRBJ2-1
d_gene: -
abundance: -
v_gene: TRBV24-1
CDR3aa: CATSGHTGYHWEQFF
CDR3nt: TGTGCCACCAGTGGCCATACAGGCTATCATTGGGAACAGTTCTTC

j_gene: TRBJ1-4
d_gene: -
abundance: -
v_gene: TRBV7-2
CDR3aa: CASRSHGQINEKLFF
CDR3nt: TGTGCCAGCAGATCCCACGGACAGATAAATGAAAAACTGTTTTTT

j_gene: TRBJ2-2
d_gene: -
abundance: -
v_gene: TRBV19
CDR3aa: CASSGGLGENLGGELFF
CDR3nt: TGTGCCAGTAGTGGGGGACTTGGCGAAAATTTGGGCGGGGAGCTGTTTTTT

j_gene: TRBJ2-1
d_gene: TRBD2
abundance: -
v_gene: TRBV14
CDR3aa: CASSQAYMVAGGDNEQFF
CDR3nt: TGTGCCAGCAGCCAAGCTTATATGGTGGCGGGGGGAGACAATGAGCAGTTCTTC

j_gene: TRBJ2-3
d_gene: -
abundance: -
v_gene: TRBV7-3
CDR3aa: CASSLIGGSTDTQYF
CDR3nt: TGTGCCAGCAGCTTAATAGGGGGAAGCACAGATACGCAGTATTTT

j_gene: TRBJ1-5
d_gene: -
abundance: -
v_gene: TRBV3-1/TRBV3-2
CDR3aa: CASSQGGDRNQPQHF
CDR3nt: TGTGCCAGCAGCCAAGGCGGGGATCGGAATCAGCCCCAGCATTTT

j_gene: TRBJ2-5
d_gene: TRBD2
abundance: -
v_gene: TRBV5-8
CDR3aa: CASSWGTSQETQYF
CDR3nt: TGTGCCAGCAGCTGGGGGACTAGCCAAGAGACCCAGTACTTC

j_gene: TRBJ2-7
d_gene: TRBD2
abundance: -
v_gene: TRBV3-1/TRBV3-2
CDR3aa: CASSQVTSGREQYF
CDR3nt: TGTGCCAGCAGCCAAGTTACTAGCGGGCGTGAGCAGTACTTC

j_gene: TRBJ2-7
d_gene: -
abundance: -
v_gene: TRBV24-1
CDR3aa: CATSAPRQMQGQYF
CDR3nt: TGTGCCACCAGTGCTCCCAGACAGATGCAGGGGCAGTACTTC

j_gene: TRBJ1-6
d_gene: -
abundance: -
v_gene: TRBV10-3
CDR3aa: CAINTGSGSPLHF
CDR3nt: TGTGCCATCAATACAGGGTCGGGTTCACCCCTCCACTTT

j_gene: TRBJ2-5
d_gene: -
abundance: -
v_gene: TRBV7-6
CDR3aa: CASSLRQLGQETQYF
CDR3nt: TGTGCCAGCAGCTTGCGACAGTTAGGACAAGAGACCCAGTACTTC

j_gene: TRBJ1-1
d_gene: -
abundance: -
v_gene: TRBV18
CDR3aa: CASSQVGGTEAFF
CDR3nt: TGTGCCAGCTCCCAGGTGGGAGGGACTGAAGCTTTCTTT

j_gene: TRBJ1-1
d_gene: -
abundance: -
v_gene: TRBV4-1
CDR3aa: CASSQIPYAAEDTEAFF
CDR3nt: TGCGCCAGCAGCCAGATCCCGTACGCGGCGGAGGACACTGAAGCTTTCTTT

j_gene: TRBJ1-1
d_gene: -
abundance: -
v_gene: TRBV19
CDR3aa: CASKAAYTEAFF
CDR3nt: TGTGCCAGTAAGGCGGCTTACACTGAAGCTTTCTTT

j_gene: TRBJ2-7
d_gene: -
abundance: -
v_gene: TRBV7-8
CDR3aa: CASSLGTGWTYEQYF
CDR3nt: TGTGCCAGCAGCTTAGGAACAGGGTGGACCTACGAGCAGTACTTC

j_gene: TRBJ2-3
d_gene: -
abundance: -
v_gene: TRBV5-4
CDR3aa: CASSLDGGGTDTQYF
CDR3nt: TGTGCCAGCAGCTTGGACGGGGGTGGTACAGATACGCAGTATTTT

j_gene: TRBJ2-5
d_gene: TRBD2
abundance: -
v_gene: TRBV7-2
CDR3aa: CASSLGGGQYF
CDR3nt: TGTGCCAGCAGCTTGGGGGGGGGCCAGTACTTC

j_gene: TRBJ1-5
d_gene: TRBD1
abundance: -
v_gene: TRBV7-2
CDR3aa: CASSLGRGPNQPQHF
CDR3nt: TGTGCCAGCAGCTTAGGAAGGGGGCCTAATCAGCCCCAGCATTTT

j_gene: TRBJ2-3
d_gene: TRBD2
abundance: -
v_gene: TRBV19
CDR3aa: CASSRYSGSEYTQYF
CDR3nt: TGTGCCAGTAGTAGATATAGCGGGAGTGAGTATACGCAGTATTTT

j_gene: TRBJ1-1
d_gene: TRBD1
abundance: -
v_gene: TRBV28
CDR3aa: CASSPRDRVWTEAFF
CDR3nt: TGTGCCAGCAGTCCCCGGGACAGGGTCTGGACTGAAGCTTTCTTT

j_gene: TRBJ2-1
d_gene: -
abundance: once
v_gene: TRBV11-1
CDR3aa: CASSLRGGQDNEQFF
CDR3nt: TGTGCCAGCAGCTTAAGGGGGGGCCAAGATAATGAGCAGTTCTTC

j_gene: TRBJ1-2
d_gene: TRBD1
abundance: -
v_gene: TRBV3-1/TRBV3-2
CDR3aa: CASSPGQNYGYTF
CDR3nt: TGTGCCAGCAGTCCGGGACAGAACTATGGCTACACCTTC

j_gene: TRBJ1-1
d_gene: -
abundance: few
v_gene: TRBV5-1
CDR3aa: CASSVGTWNEAFF
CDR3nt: TGCGCCAGCAGCGTCGGGACATGGAATGAAGCTTTCTTT

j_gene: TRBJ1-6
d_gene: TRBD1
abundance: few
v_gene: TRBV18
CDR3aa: CASSLTGEDSPLHF
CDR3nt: TGTGCCAGCTCTCTGACAGGGGAAGATTCACCCCTCCACTTT

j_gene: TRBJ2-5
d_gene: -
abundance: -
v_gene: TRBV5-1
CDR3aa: CASSSDRETQYF
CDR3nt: TGCGCCAGCAGCTCCGACAGGGAGACCCAGTACTTC

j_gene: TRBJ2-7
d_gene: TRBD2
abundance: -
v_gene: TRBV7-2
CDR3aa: CASSLDGGGDEQYF
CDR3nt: TGTGCCAGCAGCTTAGATGGGGGGGGTGATGAGCAGTACTTC

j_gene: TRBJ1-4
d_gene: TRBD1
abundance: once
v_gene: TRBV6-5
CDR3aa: CASSYGGTGDEKLFF
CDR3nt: TGTGCCAGCAGTTACGGCGGGACAGGGGACGAAAAACTGTTTTTT

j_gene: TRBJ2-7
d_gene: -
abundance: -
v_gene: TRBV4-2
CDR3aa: CASSPHARSSYEQYF
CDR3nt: TGTGCCAGCAGCCCTCATGCTCGGAGCTCCTACGAGCAGTACTTC

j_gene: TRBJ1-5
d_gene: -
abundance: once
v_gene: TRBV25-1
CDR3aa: CASSKTGNNQPQHF
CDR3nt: TGTGCCAGCAGTAAGACAGGAAACAATCAGCCCCAGCATTTT

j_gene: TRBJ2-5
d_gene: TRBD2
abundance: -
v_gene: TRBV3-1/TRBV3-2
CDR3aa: CASSRPLTSGQETQYF
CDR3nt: TGTGCCAGCAGCCGGCCTCTGACTAGCGGCCAAGAGACCCAGTACTTC

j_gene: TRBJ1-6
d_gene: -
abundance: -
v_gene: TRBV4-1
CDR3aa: CASSQEAAPRSPLHF
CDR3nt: TGCGCCAGCAGCCAAGAAGCGGCACCTAGGTCCCCCCTCCACTTT

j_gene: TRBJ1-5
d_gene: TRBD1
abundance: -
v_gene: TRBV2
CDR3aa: CASSTTGEDQPQHF
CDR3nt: TGTGCCAGCAGTACCACAGGGGAGGATCAGCCCCAGCATTTT

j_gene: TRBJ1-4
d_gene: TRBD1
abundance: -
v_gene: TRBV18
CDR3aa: CASSPYDRGPATNEKLFF
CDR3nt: TGTGCCAGCTCACCATATGACAGGGGCCCTGCAACTAATGAAAAACTGTTTTTT

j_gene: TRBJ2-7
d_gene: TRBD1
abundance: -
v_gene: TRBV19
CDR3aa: CASSLSGTGLYEQYF
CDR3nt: TGTGCCAGCAGCTTGTCAGGGACAGGTCTGTACGAGCAGTACTTC

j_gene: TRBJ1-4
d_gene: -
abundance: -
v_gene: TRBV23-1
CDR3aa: CARPGGFREKLFF
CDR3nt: TGCGCCAGACCGGGAGGGTTTAGGGAAAAACTGTTTTTT